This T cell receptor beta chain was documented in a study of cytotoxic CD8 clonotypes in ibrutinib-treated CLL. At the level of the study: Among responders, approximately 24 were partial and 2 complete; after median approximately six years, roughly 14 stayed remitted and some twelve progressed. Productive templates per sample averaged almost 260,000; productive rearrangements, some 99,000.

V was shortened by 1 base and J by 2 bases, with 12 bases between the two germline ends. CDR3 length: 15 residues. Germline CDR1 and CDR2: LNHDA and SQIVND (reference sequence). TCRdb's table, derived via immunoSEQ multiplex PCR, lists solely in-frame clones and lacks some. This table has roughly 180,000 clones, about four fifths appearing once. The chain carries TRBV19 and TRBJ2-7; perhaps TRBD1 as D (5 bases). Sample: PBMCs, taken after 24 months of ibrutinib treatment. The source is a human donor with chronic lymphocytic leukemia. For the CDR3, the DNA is TGTGCCAGTAGTATAGCCCTAGGGGAAGCCTACGAGCAGTACTTC. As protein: CASSIALGEAYEQYF.